The 18 T cell receptor beta chains below all came from one sample that was sequenced in a study of CD8 T cells in ankylosing spondylitis. One entry per CDR3 protein results from TCRdb running MiXCR on the 5' RACE reads. This table has fewer than 750,000 distinct CDR3 sequences, around 19% appearing once. Broader study findings: What seemed typical of ankylosing spondylitis blood was a TCR beta motif built from about 8 highly homologous variants.

Their recognized antigens are unknown. Sequenced material: blood, either unsorted or a sorted T cell fraction (not recorded which). The origin of the receptors is a male donor with ankylosing spondylitis.

This sequence joins TRBV4-2 and TRBJ2-5; unclear D gene. Germline CDR1 and CDR2: LGHNA and YNFKEQ. CDR3 size: 14 residues. V gave up 0 bases and J gave up 5 bases, with 10 bases separating them. The CDR3 DNA sequence: TGTGCCAGCAGCCAAGATTCGAGCCGGGAGACCCAGTACTTC. Protein sequence: CASSQDSSRETQYF.

This clonotype has a handful of counts. This chain links TRBV28 with TRBJ1-1; the match to TRBD1 covers 8 bases. The CDR3 runs to 14 residues. Germline V gives CDR1 MDHEN, CDR2 SYDVKM. The junction had 8 bases not matched to a gene; V was cut back by 4 bases and J by 7 bases. The CDR3 DNA reads as TGTGCCAGCAGTTACCCAGGGGGCCGGGGTGAAGCTTTCTTT. It encodes CASSYPGGRGEAFF.

The V call is TRBV9, the J call TRBJ1-3; D remains unclear. V shed 1 base and J shed 7 bases, with 9 bases lying between them. CDR1 SGDLS and CDR2 YYNGEE come from the germline V gene. The CDR3 totals 13 residues. CDR3 nucleotide sequence: TGTGCCAGCAGCGTAATAGACGGGAACACCATATATTTT. Residues: CASSVIDGNTIYF.

This chain uses TRBV18 with TRBJ2-5, with unresolved D. The ends were cut back, 8 bases at V and 5 bases at J, with 15 bases in the middle. This CDR3 is built from 13 residues. Germline V gene data show CDR1 as KGHSH and CDR2 as LQKENI. In DNA, the CDR3 is TGTGCCAGCAACACCGGCCCCAGTGAGACCCAGTACTTC. Translating gives CASNTGPSETQYF.

The V gene is TRBV14, the J gene TRBJ2-1, with D uncertain. Germline V CDR1 and CDR2: SGHDN, FVKESK. V was shortened by 1 base and J by 9 bases, with 7 bases between the two germline ends. The CDR3 loop spans 12 amino acids. The DNA of the CDR3 is TGTGCCAGCAGCCAAGTCTTGGGTGAGCAGTTCTTC. As protein: CASSQVLGEQFF.

A few counts support this clonotype. This sequence joins TRBV5-1 and TRBJ2-7; TRBD1 might be the D (6 bases). CDR1 is SGHRS, CDR2 YFSETQ, per germline. V was cut by 5 bases and J by 7 bases, with 16 bases left in between. The CDR3 is 13 amino acids. CDR3 sequence reads: CASSWTGTSEQYF. DNA of the CDR3: TGCGCCAGCAGTTGGACCGGGACATCTGAGCAGTACTTC.

The J gene is TRBJ2-1, the V gene TRBV15; no reliable D call. Looked up from germline, CDR1 is LNHNV and CDR2 is YYDKDF (reference sequence). V lost 2 bases, J lost 0 bases, and 8 bases lay in between. This CDR3 comprises 15 residues. In DNA form, the CDR3 reads TGTGCCACCAGCAGACCGCCGAGCTCCTACAATGAGCAGTTCTTC. This sequence encodes CATSRPPSSYNEQFF.

J is TRBJ2-7 and V is TRBV20-1, with no clear D. CDR1 and CDR2 (germline): DFQATT, SNEGSKA (reference sequence). This CDR3 comprises 13 residues. Trimming pared 6 bases from V and 3 bases from J, leaving 15 bases between. CDR3 residues: CSAPNPGLYEQYF. The CDR3, as DNA: TGCAGTGCACCTAACCCGGGCCTCTACGAGCAGTACTTC.

J is TRBJ1-2 and V is TRBV29-1; no clear D gene. CDR3 length equals 14 residues. CDR1 SQVTM and CDR2 ANQGSEA come from the germline V gene. V lost 4 bases to trimming and J lost 4 bases, with 16 bases between them. CDR3 DNA sequence: TGCAGCGTTGCTCCTGAGGGATCGACCTATGGCTACACCTTC. Protein sequence: CSVAPEGSTYGYTF.

The chain has TRBV18 and TRBJ1-1; D might be TRBD1 (5 bases). The V gene's germline CDR1 is KGHSH and CDR2 LQKENI. Trimming took 6 bases from V and 6 from J, leaving 14 bases between them. This CDR3 is 13 amino acids long. The CDR3 nucleotides are TGTGCCAGCTCGAGATCAGGGACCGCTGAAGCTTTCTTT. Protein sequence: CASSRSGTAEAFF. The full variable domain, in which reference TRBV18 and TRBJ1-1 provide the parts outside the CDR3, is NAGVMQNPRHLVRRRGQEARLRCSPMKGHSHVYWYRQLPEEGLKFMVYLQKENIIDESGMPKERFSAEFPKEGPSILRIQQVVRGDSAAYFCASSRSGTAEAFFGQGTRLTVV.

The chain has TRBV29-1 and TRBJ1-5; 12 bases line up with TRBD1. This CDR3 comprises 21 residues. Germline lookup yields CDR1 SQVTM and CDR2 ANQGSEA. The ends lost 0 bases at V and 3 bases at J; junction bases unmatched: 18. CDR3 sequence: CSVEDLPPGTGGNGDNQPQHF. The CDR3 DNA is TGCAGCGTTGAAGACCTCCCCCCCGGGACAGGGGGCAACGGGGACAATCAGCCCCAGCATTTT.

The chain uses TRBV27 and TRBJ2-7; tentatively, D is TRBD2 (5 bases). This CDR3 comprises 14 residues. V was pared by 0 bases and J by 2 bases, with 8 bases between. From germline, CDR1 is MNHEY and CDR2 SMNVEV (reference sequence). The CDR3 sequence is CASSLSGSPYEQYF. The CDR3 DNA follows: TGTGCCAGCAGTTTATCAGGGAGCCCCTACGAGCAGTACTTC.

This clonotype occurred once. V is TRBV3-1 and J is TRBJ1-2; weak D call: TRBD1 (6 bases). This CDR3 region has 11 residues. Per germline, CDR1 LGHDT and CDR2 YNNKEL (reference sequence). V dropped 3 bases and J dropped 8 bases, with 7 bases sitting between them. The CDR3 coding sequence is TGTGCCAGCAGCCAGACAGGAGGCTACACCTTC. It codes for CASSQTGGYTF.

V usage is TRBV20-1 and J usage is TRBJ1-6; TRBD1 agrees at 7 bases. V lost 4 bases and J lost 5; bases outside the gene matches: 5. There are 14 residues in the CDR3. The germline V gene encodes CDR1 DFQATT and CDR2 SNEGSKA (reference sequence). CDR3 sequence reads: CSAKFDRDNSPLHF. In DNA form, the CDR3 reads TGCAGTGCTAAGTTTGACAGGGATAATTCACCCCTCCACTTT.

This chain connects TRBV4-1 to TRBJ2-1, with D unresolved. The germline CDR1 and CDR2 sequences are MGHRA and YSYEKL. The germline V and J ends were trimmed by 1 base and 0 bases, with 10 bases remaining between them. The CDR3 has 16 amino acids. CDR3 DNA: TGCGCCAGCAGCCAAGCTGCAGCAGCCTCCTACAATGAGCAGTTCTTC. Translated: CASSQAAAASYNEQFF.

The CDR3 nucleotides are TGCAGTGCTAGCCGCGACTTCGGGTTCGCGGGGGGCTACACCTTC. Translated, it gives CSASRDFGFAGGYTF. The rearrangement joins TRBV20-1 to TRBJ1-2; D gene uncertain. Germline values: CDR1 DFQATT, CDR2 SNEGSKA (reference sequence). V was shortened by 3 bases and J by 8 bases, with 22 bases between the two germline ends. The CDR3 has 15 residues.

This clonotype showed up many times. The rearrangement uses TRBV20-1 and TRBJ1-1; TRBD1 matches 9 bases. CDR3 length: 14 residues. Germline V gene lookup returns CDR1 DFQATT and CDR2 SNEGSKA (reference sequence). Unmatched junction bases numbered 6, after V lost 3 bases and J lost 4 bases. Here the CDR3 DNA reads TGCAGTGCTAGCACAGGGGGCGGAGGCACTGAAGCTTTCTTT. The encoded protein is CSASTGGGGTEAFF.

V and J are TRBV5-1 and TRBJ2-2, with 11 bases that match TRBD2. The CDR3 runs to 17 residues. From germline, CDR1 is SGHRS and CDR2 YFSETQ. V was pared by 4 bases and J by 5 bases, with 10 bases of the junction left unmatched. The CDR3 DNA is TGCGCCAGCAGCGTCCTGACTAGCGGGATGTGGACCGGGGAGCTGTTTTTT. Protein: CASSVLTSGMWTGELFF.